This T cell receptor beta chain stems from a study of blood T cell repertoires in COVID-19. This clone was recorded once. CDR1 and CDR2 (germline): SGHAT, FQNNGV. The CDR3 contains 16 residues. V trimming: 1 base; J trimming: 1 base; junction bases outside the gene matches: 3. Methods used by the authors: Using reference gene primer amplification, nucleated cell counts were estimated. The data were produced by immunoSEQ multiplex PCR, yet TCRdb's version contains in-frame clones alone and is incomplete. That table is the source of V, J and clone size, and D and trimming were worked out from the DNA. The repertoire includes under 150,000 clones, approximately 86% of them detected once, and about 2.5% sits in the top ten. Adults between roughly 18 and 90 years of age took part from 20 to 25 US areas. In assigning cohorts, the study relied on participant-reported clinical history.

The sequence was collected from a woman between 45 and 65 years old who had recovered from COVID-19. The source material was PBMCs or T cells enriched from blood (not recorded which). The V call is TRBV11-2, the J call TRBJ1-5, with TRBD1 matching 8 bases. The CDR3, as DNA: TGTGCCAGCAGCTTAGGTCAGGGGGCGAGCAATCAGCCCCAGCATTTT. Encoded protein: CASSLGQGASNQPQHF.